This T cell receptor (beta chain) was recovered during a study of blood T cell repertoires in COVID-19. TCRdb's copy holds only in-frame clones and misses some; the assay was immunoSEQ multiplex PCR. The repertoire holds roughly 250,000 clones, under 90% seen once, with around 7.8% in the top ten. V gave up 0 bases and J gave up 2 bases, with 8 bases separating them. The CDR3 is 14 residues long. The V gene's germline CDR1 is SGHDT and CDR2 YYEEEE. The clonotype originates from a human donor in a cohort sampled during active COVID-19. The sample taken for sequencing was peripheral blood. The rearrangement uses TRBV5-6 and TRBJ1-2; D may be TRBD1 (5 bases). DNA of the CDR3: TGTGCCAGCAGCTTGGACAGGAAAAACTATGGCTACACCTTC. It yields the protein CASSLDRKNYGYTF.